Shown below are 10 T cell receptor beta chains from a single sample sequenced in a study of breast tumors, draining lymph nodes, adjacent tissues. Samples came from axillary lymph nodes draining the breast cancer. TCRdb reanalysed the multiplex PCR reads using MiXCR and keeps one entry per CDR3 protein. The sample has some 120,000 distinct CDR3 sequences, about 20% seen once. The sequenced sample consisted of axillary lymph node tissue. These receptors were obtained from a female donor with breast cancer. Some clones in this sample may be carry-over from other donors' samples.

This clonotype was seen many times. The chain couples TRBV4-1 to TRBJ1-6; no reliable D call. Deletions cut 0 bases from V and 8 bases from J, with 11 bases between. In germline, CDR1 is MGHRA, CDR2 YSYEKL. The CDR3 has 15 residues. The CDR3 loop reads CASSQDTGLDSPLHF. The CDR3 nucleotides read TGCGCCAGCAGCCAAGATACTGGTCTAGATTCACCCCTCCACTTT.

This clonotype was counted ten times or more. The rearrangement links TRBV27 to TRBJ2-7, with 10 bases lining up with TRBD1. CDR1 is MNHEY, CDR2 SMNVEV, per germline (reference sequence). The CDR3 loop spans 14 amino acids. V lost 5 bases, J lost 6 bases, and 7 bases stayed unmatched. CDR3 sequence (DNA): TGTGCCAGCAGTGTCCGGGACAGGGGTTCCGAGCAGTACTTC. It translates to CASSVRDRGSEQYF.

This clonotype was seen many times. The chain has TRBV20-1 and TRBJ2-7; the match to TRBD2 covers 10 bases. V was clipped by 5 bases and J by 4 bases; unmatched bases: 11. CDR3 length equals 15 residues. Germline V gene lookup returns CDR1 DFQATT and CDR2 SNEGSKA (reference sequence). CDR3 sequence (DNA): TGCAGTGCTCCCAGACGGACTAGCGGACATTACGAGCAGTACTTC. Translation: CSAPRRTSGHYEQYF.

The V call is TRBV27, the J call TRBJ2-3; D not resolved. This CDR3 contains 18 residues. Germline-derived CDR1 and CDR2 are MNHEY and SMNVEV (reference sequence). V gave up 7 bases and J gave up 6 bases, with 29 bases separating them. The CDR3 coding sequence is TGTGCCAGCAAATCAAGGGTATATGCGACTGTAGGATCGGATACGCAGTATTTT. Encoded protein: CASKSRVYATVGSDTQYF.

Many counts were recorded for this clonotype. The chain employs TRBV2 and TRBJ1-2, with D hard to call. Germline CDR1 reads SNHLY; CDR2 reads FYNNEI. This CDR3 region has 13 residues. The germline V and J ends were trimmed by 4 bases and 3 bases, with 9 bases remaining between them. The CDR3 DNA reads TGTGCCAGCAGTGGGGTCTGGGACTATGGCTACACCTTC. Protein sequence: CASSGVWDYGYTF.

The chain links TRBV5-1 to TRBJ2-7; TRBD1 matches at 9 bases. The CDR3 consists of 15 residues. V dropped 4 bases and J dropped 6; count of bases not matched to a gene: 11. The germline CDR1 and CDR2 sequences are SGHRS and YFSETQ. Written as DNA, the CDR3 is TGCGCCAGCAGCACCGGACAGGGGTCGGCCCTCGAGCAGTACTTC. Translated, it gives CASSTGQGSALEQYF. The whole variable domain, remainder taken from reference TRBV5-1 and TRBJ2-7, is KAGVTQTPRYLIKTRGQQVTLSCSPISGHRSVSWYQQTPGQGLQFLFEYFSETQRNKGNFPGRFSGRQFSNSRSEMNVSTLELGDSALYLCASSTGQGSALEQYFGPGTRLTVT.

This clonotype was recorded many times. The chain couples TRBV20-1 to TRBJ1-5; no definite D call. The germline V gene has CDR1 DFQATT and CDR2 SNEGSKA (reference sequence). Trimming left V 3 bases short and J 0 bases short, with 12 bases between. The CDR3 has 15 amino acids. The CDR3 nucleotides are TGCAGTGCTAGTGTTGGTTCGTTTAGCAATCAGCCCCAGCATTTT. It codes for CSASVGSFSNQPQHF.

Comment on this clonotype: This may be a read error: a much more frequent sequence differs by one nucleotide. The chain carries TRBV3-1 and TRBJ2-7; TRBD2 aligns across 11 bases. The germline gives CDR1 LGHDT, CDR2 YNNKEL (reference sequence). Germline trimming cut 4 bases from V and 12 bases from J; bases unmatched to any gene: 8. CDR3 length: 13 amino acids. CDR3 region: CASSLSLAGVVYF. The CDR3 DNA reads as TGTGCCAGCAGCCTGTCACTAGCGGGAGTTGTGTACTTC.

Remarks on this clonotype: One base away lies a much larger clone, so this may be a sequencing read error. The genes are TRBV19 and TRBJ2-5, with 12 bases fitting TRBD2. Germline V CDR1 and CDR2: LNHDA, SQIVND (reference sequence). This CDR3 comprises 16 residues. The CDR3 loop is CGSSRGTSGSGETQYF. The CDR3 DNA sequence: TGTGGCAGTAGTAGGGGGACTAGCGGGTCCGGGGAGACCCAGTACTTC.

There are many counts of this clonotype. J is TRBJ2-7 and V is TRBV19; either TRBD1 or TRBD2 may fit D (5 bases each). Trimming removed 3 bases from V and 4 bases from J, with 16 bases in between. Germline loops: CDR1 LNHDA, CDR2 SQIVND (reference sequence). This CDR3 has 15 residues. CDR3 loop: CASSIGIGVRYEQYF. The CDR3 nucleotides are TGTGCCAGTAGTATCGGGATAGGGGTTCGATACGAGCAGTACTTC.